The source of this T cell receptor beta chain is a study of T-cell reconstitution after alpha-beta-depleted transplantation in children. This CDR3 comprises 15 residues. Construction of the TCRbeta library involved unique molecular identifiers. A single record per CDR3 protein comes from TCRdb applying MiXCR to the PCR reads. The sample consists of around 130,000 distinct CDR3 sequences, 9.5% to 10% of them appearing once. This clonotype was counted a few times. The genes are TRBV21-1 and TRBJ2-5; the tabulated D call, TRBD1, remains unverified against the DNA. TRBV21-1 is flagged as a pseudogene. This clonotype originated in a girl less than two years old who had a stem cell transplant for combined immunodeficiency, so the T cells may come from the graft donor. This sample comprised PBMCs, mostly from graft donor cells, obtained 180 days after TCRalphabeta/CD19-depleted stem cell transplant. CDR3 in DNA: TGTGCCAGCAGCAAAGAGGGACAGGGAGGGGAGACCCAGTACTTC. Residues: CASSKEGQGGETQYF.